The following is a T cell receptor (beta chain) sequence with its context. This sample is drawn from a study of T cell changes during pregnancy in multiple sclerosis. Trimming shortened V by 4 bases and J by 3 bases, and 11 bases separated the two germline ends. The germline CDR1 and CDR2 sequences are SGHNT and YYREEE (reference sequence). The CDR3 totals 13 residues. The repertoire was sequenced with immunoSEQ multiplex PCR; TCRdb's copy has only in-frame clones and lacks some. The top ten hold 2.5% to 4% of the sample, which has roughly 59,000 clones, approximately 93% seen once. Material: CD8+ T cells from peripheral blood mononuclear cells, obtained in the second trimester of pregnancy. This chain links TRBV5-4 with TRBJ2-7; maybe TRBD2 (6 bases). The receptor was isolated from a female donor with multiple sclerosis, enrolled in a pregnancy study. CDR3 bases: TGTGCCAGCAGCGCCCGGGAGCGCTACGAGCAGTACTTC. Translated: CASSARERYEQYF.